This T cell receptor (beta chain) was profiled in a study of shared clonotypes between healthy human individuals. Study overall: Three plates each covered CD4 naive and memory; CD8 naive two, CD8 memory one.

Only in-frame clones appear in the TCRdb table, and some are missing; sequencing was by immunoSEQ multiplex PCR. Here the sample spans roughly 110,000 clones, about 63% being singletons. The CDR3 runs 13 residues. With 7 bases removed from V and 0 bases from J, the gap between germline ends came to 10 bases. Germline CDR1 and CDR2: WSHSY and SAAADI. This chain joins TRBV10-2 and TRBJ2-7, with D perhaps matching TRBD1 or TRBD2 (5 bases each). Specimen: memory CD8+ T cells sorted from blood. Subset defined: CD45RO+ cells pooled with CCR7-negative TemRA cells. The source is a woman aged 30 to 39 in good health. CDR3 in amino acids: CASIGGTSYEQYF. DNA for the CDR3: TGCGCCAGCATTGGTGGGACCTCCTACGAGCAGTACTTC.